This passage covers 14 T cell receptor beta chains from one sample sequenced in a study of cytomegalovirus exposure and HLA in healthy donors. Data came from immunoSEQ multiplex PCR; TCRdb stores just in-frame clones and leaves some out. The data hold 250,000 to 400,000 clones, with roughly 90% observed a single time. The sample consisted of PBMCs. The source of these receptors is a man between 25 and 39 years old in good health and CMV-seronegative.

The rearrangement links TRBV2 to TRBJ2-3; 7 nucleotides match TRBD2. This CDR3 has 16 amino acids. J gave up 0 bases and V 7 bases, and 10 bases lay outside the gene matches. Germline lookup yields CDR1 SNHLY and CDR2 FYNNEI. The DNA for the CDR3 is TGTGCCAGCAAGAGGGCTAGCGGACTCAGCACAGATACGCAGTATTTT. Translated, it gives CASKRASGLSTDTQYF.

The V call is TRBV6-5, the J call TRBJ1-2, with D possibly being TRBD1 (5 bases). The CDR3 is 15 residues long. V was shortened by 6 bases and J by 5 bases, with 19 bases between the two germline ends. The V gene's germline CDR1 is MNHEY and CDR2 SVGAGI. The CDR3 region is CASRPLVGPVYGYTF. The CDR3, as DNA: TGTGCCAGCAGGCCCTTAGTGGGGCCGGTGTATGGCTACACCTTC.

This chain links TRBV2 with TRBJ1-1; no clear D gene. V was pared by 10 bases and J by 1 base, with 10 bases between. Germline assignment: CDR1 SNHLY and CDR2 FYNNEI. CDR3 size: 12 residues. CDR3 coding DNA: TGTGCCATCCACCCAGGGAACACTGAAGCTTTCTTT. It specifies CAIHPGNTEAFF.

CDR3 amino acids: CASSFSGGVRETQYF. CDR3 in DNA: TGCGCCAGCAGCTTCTCGGGGGGAGTGAGGGAGACCCAGTACTTC. This chain links TRBV5-1 with TRBJ2-5; the match to TRBD2 covers 7 bases. J lost 5 bases, V lost 2 bases, and 9 bases had no gene match. The CDR3 has 15 residues. Germline assignment: CDR1 SGHRS and CDR2 YFSETQ.

The genes are TRBV10-3 and TRBJ2-3, with TRBD1 identical over 9 bases. The CDR3 is made up of 14 amino acids. V was pared by 8 bases and J by 0 bases, with 3 bases of the junction left unmatched. Germline CDR1 and CDR2: ENHRY and SYGVKD. Here the CDR3 reads CAISGQGSTDTQYF. The CDR3 nucleotides read TGTGCCATCTCGGGACAGGGAAGCACAGATACGCAGTATTTT.

This clone was found once. This chain joins TRBV11-3 and TRBJ2-3, with TRBD2 matching 7 bases. This CDR3 has 15 residues. V dropped 5 bases and J dropped 0; count of bases not matched to a gene: 5. Germline V gene data show CDR1 as SGHNT and CDR2 as YENEEA. The CDR3 DNA sequence: TGTGCCAGCAGCCCCGGGACTACTAGCACAGATACGCAGTATTTT. It is translated as CASSPGTTSTDTQYF.

The V and J genes are TRBV27 and TRBJ2-2, with D hard to call. Trimming left V 5 bases short and J 6 bases short, with 13 bases between. CDR3 length: 14 residues. Germline values: CDR1 MNHEY, CDR2 SMNVEV (reference sequence). The CDR3 protein is CASSGVIDPGELFF. CDR3 nucleotides: TGTGCCAGCAGTGGAGTAATAGATCCCGGGGAGCTGTTTTTT.

V gene TRBV29-1 combines with J gene TRBJ2-3, with TRBD1 matching over 10 bases. CDR1 is SQVTM and CDR2 is ANQGSEA in the germline V gene. V dropped 7 bases and J dropped 5; count of bases not matched to a gene: 15. The CDR3 length is 16 residues. The CDR3 bases are TGCAGCGCACAACCGACAGGGGGCGTTGTAGGAGATACGCAGTATTTT. Translating gives CSAQPTGGVVGDTQYF.

This chain connects TRBV27 to TRBJ1-3; D is ambiguous. This CDR3 contains 14 residues. Trimming cost V 5 bases and J 0 bases, with 8 bases left between them. CDR1 and CDR2 from the germline V gene are MNHEY and SMNVEV (reference sequence). CDR3 protein: CASSQTYSGNTIYF. CDR3 sequence (DNA): TGTGCCAGCAGTCAAACCTACTCTGGAAACACCATATATTTT.

The CDR3 region has the DNA TGTGCCAGCAGTGACCCGGGGGGTGGGACAGATACGCAGTATTTT. It translates to CASSDPGGGTDTQYF. This chain links TRBV6-1 with TRBJ2-3; TRBD2 agrees at 7 bases. The CDR3 extends over 15 amino acids. V was clipped by 3 bases and J by 3 bases; unmatched bases: 6. Looked up from germline, CDR1 is MNHNS and CDR2 is SASEGT.

This clone has a single count. This chain joins TRBV4-1 and TRBJ1-1, with 9 bases identical to TRBD1. There are 16 residues in the CDR3. Germline V CDR1 and CDR2: MGHRA, YSYEKL. V was pared by 3 bases and J by 1 base, with 6 bases of the junction left unmatched. Here the CDR3 reads CASSQVTGGRNTEAFF. The CDR3 bases are TGCGCCAGCAGCCAGGTTACAGGGGGCAGGAACACTGAAGCTTTCTTT.

Comments on this clone: Other DNA variants within this sample encode the same CDR3. The CDR3 region has the DNA TGTGCCAGCAGCCCCGACAGGGGAAATCAGCCCCAGCATTTT. Its translation is CASSPDRGNQPQHF. The rearrangement uses TRBV11-2 and TRBJ1-5; the match to TRBD1 covers 8 bases. The CDR3 totals 14 residues. The germline gives CDR1 SGHAT, CDR2 FQNNGV. Germline trimming cut 5 bases from V and 4 bases from J; bases unmatched to any gene: 4.

This chain links TRBV19 with TRBJ1-2; TRBD1 aligns across 7 bases. Germline values: CDR1 LNHDA, CDR2 SQIVND (reference sequence). J gave up 4 bases and V 6 bases, and 8 bases lay outside the gene matches. The CDR3 has 14 amino acids. The CDR3 DNA follows: TGTGCCAGTAGGGGGACAGCGACCTTCTATGGCTACACCTTC. Its protein is CASRGTATFYGYTF.

The rearrangement uses TRBV5-4 and TRBJ2-7, with D perhaps TRBD2 (5 bases). This CDR3 comprises 16 residues. The ends were cut back, 0 bases at V and 0 bases at J, with 13 bases in the middle. CDR1 SGHNT and CDR2 YYREEE come from the germline V gene (reference sequence). The CDR3 DNA reads TGTGCCAGCAGCTTGGGGTTGACTACATACTCCTACGAGCAGTACTTC. Protein sequence: CASSLGLTTYSYEQYF.